A selection of T cell receptor beta chains follows, all from one sample in a study of OX40 agonist ivuxolimab in advanced cancers. Produced via immunoSEQ multiplex PCR; TCRdb's table is partial and in-frame only. The data show 35,000 to 45,000 clones, about 80% seen once. This specimen consisted of CD4+ or CD8+ T cells sorted from blood, obtained in a trial of the OX40 agonist ivuxolimab. The receptors here all came from an adult with an advanced solid tumor such as melanoma, head and neck, liver or kidney cancer. Each CDR3 is given with its conserved first and last residue. A D gene is named only where the DNA matches it firmly. Size values are once, few and many counts, or a class for expanded clones, and some rows have none.

d_call: NA
v_call: TRBV7-2
j_call: TRBJ2-1
clone_size: NA
cdr3_aa: CASSSSGNEQFF
cdr3_nt: TGTGCCAGCAGCTCCAGTGGAAATGAGCAGTTCTTC

d_call: NA
v_call: TRBV29-1
j_call: TRBJ2-1
clone_size: NA
cdr3_aa: CSVEPLAPSGNEQFF
cdr3_nt: TGCAGCGTTGAACCCCTAGCGCCGTCGGGGAATGAGCAGTTCTTC

d_call: NA
v_call: TRBV6-1
j_call: TRBJ2-5
clone_size: NA
cdr3_aa: CASSEARGYQETQYF
cdr3_nt: TGTGCCAGCAGTGAAGCACGGGGGTACCAAGAGACCCAGTACTTC

d_call: NA
v_call: TRBV5-1
j_call: TRBJ2-7
clone_size: NA
cdr3_aa: CASSLMSSYEQYF
cdr3_nt: TGCGCCAGCAGCTTGATGAGCTCCTACGAGCAGTACTTC

d_call: NA
v_call: TRBV7-9
j_call: TRBJ1-3
clone_size: NA
cdr3_aa: CASSLEGTAGSGNTIYF
cdr3_nt: TGTGCCAGCAGCTTAGAAGGGACGGCAGGCTCTGGAAACACCATATATTTT

d_call: TRBD1
v_call: TRBV9
j_call: TRBJ2-5
clone_size: once
cdr3_aa: CASSARQGWAQETQYF
cdr3_nt: TGTGCCAGCAGCGCTAGACAGGGGTGGGCCCAAGAGACCCAGTACTTC

d_call: TRBD1
v_call: TRBV7-9
j_call: TRBJ2-5
clone_size: NA
cdr3_aa: CASSLGRGQGEETQYF
cdr3_nt: TGTGCCAGCAGCTTAGGTCGCGGACAGGGGGAAGAGACCCAGTACTTC

d_call: TRBD1
v_call: TRBV7-2
j_call: TRBJ2-4
clone_size: NA
cdr3_aa: CASSLAMGQGAILAKNIQYF
cdr3_nt: TGTGCCAGCAGCTTAGCTATGGGGCAGGGGGCGATACTAGCCAAAAACATTCAGTACTTC

d_call: NA
v_call: TRBV5-4
j_call: TRBJ2-3
clone_size: NA
cdr3_aa: CASSEDTDTQYF
cdr3_nt: TGTGCCAGCAGCGAGGACACAGATACGCAGTATTTT

d_call: TRBD2
v_call: TRBV7-3
j_call: TRBJ2-1
clone_size: NA
cdr3_aa: CASSSGLAGIDEQFF
cdr3_nt: TGTGCCAGCAGCTCCGGACTAGCGGGGATCGATGAGCAGTTCTTC

d_call: NA
v_call: TRBV4-1
j_call: TRBJ2-7
clone_size: NA
cdr3_aa: CASSLAYEQYF
cdr3_nt: TGCGCCAGCAGCCTAGCCTACGAGCAGTACTTC

d_call: TRBD2
v_call: TRBV7-6
j_call: TRBJ2-1
clone_size: NA
cdr3_aa: CASSSPRTSGNEQFF
cdr3_nt: TGTGCCAGCAGCTCACCCCGGACTAGCGGCAATGAGCAGTTCTTC

d_call: NA
v_call: TRBV27
j_call: TRBJ1-5
clone_size: NA
cdr3_aa: CASSLSEGRHQPQHF
cdr3_nt: TGTGCCAGCAGTTTATCGGAGGGGAGGCATCAGCCCCAGCATTTT

d_call: NA
v_call: TRBV11-2
j_call: TRBJ2-1
clone_size: NA
cdr3_aa: CASSYTRSSYNEQFF
cdr3_nt: TGTGCCAGCAGCTATACCCGGAGCTCCTACAATGAGCAGTTCTTC

d_call: NA
v_call: TRBV5-1
j_call: TRBJ1-1
clone_size: NA
cdr3_aa: CASSNGLGTEAFF
cdr3_nt: TGCGCCAGCAGCAACGGTTTGGGCACTGAAGCTTTCTTT

d_call: NA
v_call: TRBV6-5
j_call: TRBJ1-1
clone_size: NA
cdr3_aa: CASSAELNTEAFF
cdr3_nt: TGTGCCAGCAGCGCCGAGCTGAACACTGAAGCTTTCTTT

d_call: TRBD2
v_call: TRBV7-3
j_call: TRBJ2-5
clone_size: NA
cdr3_aa: CASSRSGTSGKETQYF
cdr3_nt: TGTGCCAGCAGCAGATCCGGGACTAGCGGGAAGGAGACCCAGTACTTC

d_call: NA
v_call: TRBV7-2
j_call: TRBJ2-5
clone_size: NA
cdr3_aa: CASSFGGGGKTQYF
cdr3_nt: TGTGCCAGCAGCTTTGGAGGGGGTGGCAAGACCCAGTACTTC

d_call: NA
v_call: TRBV18
j_call: TRBJ2-3
clone_size: NA
cdr3_aa: CASSPSTDTQYF
cdr3_nt: TGTGCCAGCTCACCTAGCACAGATACGCAGTATTTT

d_call: NA
v_call: TRBV11-2
j_call: TRBJ2-5
clone_size: few
cdr3_aa: CASSPRTLQETQYF
cdr3_nt: TGTGCCAGCAGCCCCCGGACTCTCCAAGAGACCCAGTACTTC

d_call: NA
v_call: TRBV11-1
j_call: TRBJ2-5
clone_size: NA
cdr3_aa: CASSLAAPAETQYF
cdr3_nt: TGTGCCAGCAGCTTAGCGGCCCCAGCTGAGACCCAGTACTTC

d_call: NA
v_call: TRBV6-1
j_call: TRBJ2-1
clone_size: few
cdr3_aa: CASSVREGALAAFF
cdr3_nt: TGTGCCAGCAGTGTCCGAGAAGGGGCCCTGGCCGCATTCTTC

d_call: NA
v_call: TRBV6-6
j_call: TRBJ1-5
clone_size: NA
cdr3_aa: CASSPGSNQPQHF
cdr3_nt: TGTGCCAGCAGTCCAGGGAGCAATCAGCCCCAGCATTTT

d_call: TRBD1
v_call: TRBV18
j_call: TRBJ2-7
clone_size: NA
cdr3_aa: CASSPKQGSSSYEQYF
cdr3_nt: TGTGCCAGCTCACCAAAACAGGGGTCTAGCTCCTACGAGCAGTACTTC

d_call: TRBD1
v_call: TRBV5-1
j_call: TRBJ2-3
clone_size: NA
cdr3_aa: CASSLIRQGAPDTQYF
cdr3_nt: TGCGCCAGCAGCTTGATAAGACAGGGAGCCCCAGATACGCAGTATTTT

d_call: TRBD1
v_call: TRBV2
j_call: TRBJ2-1
clone_size: few
cdr3_aa: CASNPTGPYNEQFF
cdr3_nt: TGTGCCAGCAACCCGACAGGGCCGTACAATGAGCAGTTCTTC

d_call: TRBD2
v_call: TRBV6-5
j_call: TRBJ2-7
clone_size: NA
cdr3_aa: CASSYPGLAGEQYF
cdr3_nt: TGTGCCAGCAGTTACCCGGGACTAGCGGGCGAGCAGTACTTC

d_call: TRBD1
v_call: TRBV10-3
j_call: TRBJ2-7
clone_size: once
cdr3_aa: CAIRGLDRGPYEQYF
cdr3_nt: TGTGCCATCAGGGGGTTAGACAGGGGGCCCTACGAGCAGTACTTC

d_call: NA
v_call: TRBV25-1
j_call: TRBJ2-2
clone_size: NA
cdr3_aa: CASSETGFGELFF
cdr3_nt: TGTGCCAGCAGTGAGACTGGCTTCGGGGAGCTGTTTTTT

d_call: NA
v_call: TRBV6-6
j_call: TRBJ1-2
clone_size: NA
cdr3_aa: CASSTSSMFWDGYTF
cdr3_nt: TGTGCCAGCAGTACCTCCTCAATGTTCTGGGATGGCTACACCTTC

d_call: NA
v_call: TRBV28
j_call: TRBJ1-5
clone_size: NA
cdr3_aa: CASSLGPNQPQHF
cdr3_nt: TGTGCCAGCAGCTTAGGTCCTAATCAGCCCCAGCATTTT

d_call: NA
v_call: TRBV9
j_call: TRBJ2-3
clone_size: NA
cdr3_aa: CASSRGSGSLTDTQYF
cdr3_nt: TGTGCCAGCAGCAGAGGTAGCGGAAGCCTCACAGATACGCAGTATTTT

d_call: NA
v_call: TRBV10-3
j_call: TRBJ2-1
clone_size: NA
cdr3_aa: CAISESGGGFYNEQFF
cdr3_nt: TGTGCCATCAGTGAGTCTGGCGGGGGCTTCTACAATGAGCAGTTCTTC

d_call: TRBD1
v_call: TRBV5-1
j_call: TRBJ1-3
clone_size: NA
cdr3_aa: CASSSGTGFNTIYF
cdr3_nt: TGCGCCAGCAGCTCTGGGACAGGCTTTAACACCATATATTTT

d_call: NA
v_call: TRBV7-3
j_call: TRBJ2-7
clone_size: NA
cdr3_aa: CASSLMQNYEQYF
cdr3_nt: TGTGCCAGCAGCTTAATGCAGAACTACGAGCAGTACTTC

d_call: NA
v_call: TRBV28
j_call: TRBJ1-5
clone_size: NA
cdr3_aa: CASSLYHVKLGGNQPQHF
cdr3_nt: TGTGCCAGCAGTTTATACCACGTCAAACTGGGTGGTAATCAGCCCCAGCATTTT

d_call: NA
v_call: TRBV6-1
j_call: TRBJ2-5
clone_size: NA
cdr3_aa: CASEGDNALRTQYF
cdr3_nt: TGTGCCAGCGAGGGGGATAACGCACTCCGGACCCAGTACTTC

d_call: TRBD2
v_call: TRBV5-1
j_call: TRBJ2-3
clone_size: NA
cdr3_aa: CASRIGTSGLTDTQYF
cdr3_nt: TGCGCCAGCAGGATCGGGACTAGCGGGCTCACAGATACGCAGTATTTT

d_call: NA
v_call: TRBV7-9
j_call: TRBJ1-5
clone_size: once
cdr3_aa: CASSQTYDSNQPQHF
cdr3_nt: TGTGCCAGCAGCCAAACTTACGATAGCAATCAGCCCCAGCATTTT

d_call: NA
v_call: TRBV6-5
j_call: TRBJ2-2
clone_size: NA
cdr3_aa: CASSYPGRTNTGELFF
cdr3_nt: TGTGCCAGCAGTTACCCGGGACGTACGAACACCGGGGAGCTGTTTTTT

d_call: TRBD2
v_call: TRBV28
j_call: TRBJ2-1
clone_size: NA
cdr3_aa: CASIPGAGGREQFF
cdr3_nt: TGTGCCAGCATCCCCGGGGCGGGGGGGCGGGAGCAGTTCTTC

d_call: NA
v_call: TRBV2
j_call: TRBJ1-2
clone_size: NA
cdr3_aa: CASSEAASNYGYTF
cdr3_nt: TGTGCCAGCAGTGAGGCAGCCTCGAACTATGGCTACACCTTC

d_call: TRBD2
v_call: TRBV10-2
j_call: TRBJ2-7
clone_size: NA
cdr3_aa: CASSPSGSSYEQYF
cdr3_nt: TGCGCCAGCAGCCCTAGCGGGAGCTCCTACGAGCAGTACTTC